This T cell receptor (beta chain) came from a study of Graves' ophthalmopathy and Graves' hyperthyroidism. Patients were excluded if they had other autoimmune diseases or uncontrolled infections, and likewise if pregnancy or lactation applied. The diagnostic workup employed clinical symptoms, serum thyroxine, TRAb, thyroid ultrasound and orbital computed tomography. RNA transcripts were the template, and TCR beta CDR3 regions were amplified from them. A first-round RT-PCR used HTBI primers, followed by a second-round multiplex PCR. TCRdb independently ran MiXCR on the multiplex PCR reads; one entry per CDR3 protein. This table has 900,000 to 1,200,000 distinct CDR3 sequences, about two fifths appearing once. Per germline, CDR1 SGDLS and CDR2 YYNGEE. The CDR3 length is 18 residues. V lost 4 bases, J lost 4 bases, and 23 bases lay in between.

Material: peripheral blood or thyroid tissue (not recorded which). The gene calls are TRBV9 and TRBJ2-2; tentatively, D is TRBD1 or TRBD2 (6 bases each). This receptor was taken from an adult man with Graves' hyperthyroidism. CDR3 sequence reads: CASSLKGGAAGGTGELFF. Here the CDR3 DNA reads TGTGCCAGCAGCCTAAAAGGGGGAGCTGCCGGGGGCACCGGGGAGCTGTTTTTT.